A selection of T cell receptor beta chains follows, all from one sample in a study of blood T cell repertoires in COVID-19. Using immunoSEQ multiplex PCR, the repertoire was profiled, and TCRdb retains in-frame clones only, with some absent. The data show 180,000 or so clones, approximately 90% seen once. The specimen sequenced was peripheral blood. The receptors were sampled from a man between 18 and 29 years old with active or convalescent COVID-19. Each CDR3 is given with its conserved first and last residue. D genes are given only for firm matches. Not every row has a clone size; where given, it reads once, few, many or a size class.

j_call: TRBJ2-5
d_call: .
v_call: TRBV4-1
clone_size: .
cdr3_aa: CASSQGASAGQETQYF
cdr3_nt: TGCGCCAGCAGCCAAGGGGCTAGCGCAGGACAAGAGACCCAGTACTTC

j_call: TRBJ2-7
d_call: .
v_call: TRBV9
clone_size: .
cdr3_aa: CASSAHGGHYEQYF
cdr3_nt: TGTGCCAGCAGCGCTCACGGGGGGCACTACGAGCAGTACTTC

j_call: TRBJ2-1
d_call: TRBD1
v_call: TRBV28
clone_size: .
cdr3_aa: CASSLLGQGVNEQFF
cdr3_nt: TGTGCCAGCAGTTTATTGGGACAGGGGGTCAATGAGCAGTTCTTC

j_call: TRBJ1-4
d_call: TRBD1
v_call: TRBV18
clone_size: .
cdr3_aa: CASSPFSTGVGEKLFF
cdr3_nt: TGTGCCAGCTCACCATTCTCGACAGGGGTTGGGGAAAAACTGTTTTTT

j_call: TRBJ1-6
d_call: TRBD1
v_call: TRBV5-5
clone_size: .
cdr3_aa: CASSLWQGGNSPLHF
cdr3_nt: TGTGCCAGCAGCTTGTGGCAGGGGGGAAATTCACCCCTCCACTTT

j_call: TRBJ2-5
d_call: TRBD2
v_call: TRBV30
clone_size: .
cdr3_aa: CAWSDGEGETQYF
cdr3_nt: TGTGCCTGGAGTGACGGGGAGGGTGAGACCCAGTACTTC

j_call: TRBJ2-3
d_call: TRBD2
v_call: TRBV24-1
clone_size: .
cdr3_aa: CATSIPGREDTQYF
cdr3_nt: TGTGCCACCAGTATTCCCGGGAGGGAAGATACGCAGTATTTT

j_call: TRBJ1-4
d_call: .
v_call: TRBV2
clone_size: .
cdr3_aa: CASSERGWGPPEEKLFF
cdr3_nt: TGTGCCAGCAGTGAAAGGGGGTGGGGGCCCCCTGAGGAAAAACTGTTTTTT

j_call: TRBJ2-7
d_call: .
v_call: TRBV24-1
clone_size: .
cdr3_aa: CATSDQGTSYEQYF
cdr3_nt: TGTGCCACCAGTGACCAAGGGACATCCTACGAGCAGTACTTC

j_call: TRBJ2-5
d_call: .
v_call: TRBV23-1
clone_size: .
cdr3_aa: CASSQNRDSQETQYF
cdr3_nt: TGCGCCAGCAGTCAAAATAGAGACAGCCAAGAGACCCAGTACTTC

j_call: TRBJ1-1
d_call: .
v_call: TRBV28
clone_size: .
cdr3_aa: CADRNGWSTEAFF
cdr3_nt: TGTGCCGACCGGAACGGGTGGAGCACTGAAGCTTTCTTT

j_call: TRBJ2-5
d_call: .
v_call: TRBV21-1
clone_size: .
cdr3_aa: CAMMRIQETQYF
cdr3_nt: TGTGCCATGATGAGGATACAAGAGACCCAGTACTTC

j_call: TRBJ1-2
d_call: .
v_call: TRBV6-1
clone_size: .
cdr3_aa: CASSEGWGGMSYTF
cdr3_nt: TGTGCCAGCAGTGAAGGCTGGGGCGGTATGAGCTACACCTTC

j_call: TRBJ2-1
d_call: .
v_call: TRBV20-1
clone_size: .
cdr3_aa: CSASGRSGGSYNEQFF
cdr3_nt: TGCAGTGCTAGTGGGAGAAGCGGCGGCTCATACAATGAGCAGTTCTTC

j_call: TRBJ2-3
d_call: .
v_call: TRBV7-8
clone_size: .
cdr3_aa: CASSFSEQRTQYF
cdr3_nt: TGTGCCAGCAGCTTTTCCGAACAGCGGACGCAGTATTTT

j_call: TRBJ1-4
d_call: TRBD1
v_call: TRBV27
clone_size: .
cdr3_aa: CASSRPGQGGKLFF
cdr3_nt: TGTGCCAGCAGCCGACCGGGACAGGGCGGAAAACTGTTTTTT

j_call: TRBJ2-2
d_call: .
v_call: TRBV4-1
clone_size: once
cdr3_aa: CASSQVPGLNTGELFF
cdr3_nt: TGCGCCAGCAGCCAAGTTCCGGGACTGAACACCGGGGAGCTGTTTTTT

j_call: TRBJ1-4
d_call: .
v_call: TRBV2
clone_size: .
cdr3_aa: CASSVVPGMELFF
cdr3_nt: TGTGCCAGCAGTGTAGTCCCGGGGATGGAACTGTTTTTT

j_call: TRBJ1-5
d_call: TRBD1
v_call: TRBV19
clone_size: .
cdr3_aa: CASSTRQTGQGTQHF
cdr3_nt: TGTGCCAGTAGTACACGCCAGACAGGACAGGGGACCCAGCATTTT

j_call: TRBJ2-3
d_call: TRBD2
v_call: TRBV27
clone_size: .
cdr3_aa: CASSFSSGADTQYF
cdr3_nt: TGTGCCAGCAGTTTTTCTAGCGGTGCAGATACGCAGTATTTT

j_call: TRBJ2-2
d_call: TRBD2
v_call: TRBV29-1
clone_size: .
cdr3_aa: CSVEEDLAGNTGELFF
cdr3_nt: TGCAGCGTTGAAGAGGATCTAGCGGGGAACACCGGGGAGCTGTTTTTT

j_call: TRBJ1-5
d_call: TRBD1
v_call: TRBV6-5
clone_size: once
cdr3_aa: CASSYTGTENQPQHF
cdr3_nt: TGTGCCAGCAGTTATACCGGGACAGAGAATCAGCCCCAGCATTTT

j_call: TRBJ1-4
d_call: TRBD1
v_call: TRBV2
clone_size: .
cdr3_aa: CASRATGINEKLFF
cdr3_nt: TGTGCCAGCAGAGCGACAGGGATTAATGAAAAACTGTTTTTT

j_call: TRBJ2-5
d_call: .
v_call: TRBV6-2/TRBV6-3
clone_size: .
cdr3_aa: CASSYLVLQYQETQYF
cdr3_nt: TGTGCCAGCAGTTACCTCGTGCTACAGTACCAAGAGACCCAGTACTTC

j_call: TRBJ2-7
d_call: .
v_call: TRBV6-2/TRBV6-3
clone_size: once
cdr3_aa: CASSAGSYEQYF
cdr3_nt: TGTGCCAGCAGCGCGGGCTCCTACGAGCAGTACTTC

j_call: TRBJ1-1
d_call: .
v_call: TRBV14
clone_size: .
cdr3_aa: CASSQESPTEAFF
cdr3_nt: TGTGCCAGCAGCCAAGAATCTCCTACTGAAGCTTTCTTT

j_call: TRBJ2-3
d_call: TRBD1
v_call: TRBV28
clone_size: .
cdr3_aa: CASSPTGGTTDTQYF
cdr3_nt: TGTGCCAGCAGTCCTACAGGGGGCACAACAGATACGCAGTATTTT

j_call: TRBJ1-2
d_call: .
v_call: TRBV7-9
clone_size: .
cdr3_aa: CASSLGAGHPNYGYTF
cdr3_nt: TGTGCCAGCAGCTTAGGGGCTGGGCATCCTAACTATGGCTACACCTTC

j_call: TRBJ1-2
d_call: TRBD1
v_call: TRBV2
clone_size: .
cdr3_aa: CASLEGANGYTF
cdr3_nt: TGTGCCAGCCTCGAGGGGGCTAATGGCTACACCTTC

j_call: TRBJ1-6
d_call: TRBD1
v_call: TRBV2
clone_size: .
cdr3_aa: CASSGEGTGAPLHF
cdr3_nt: TGTGCCAGCAGTGGGGAAGGGACAGGGGCACCCCTCCACTTT

j_call: TRBJ1-2
d_call: .
v_call: TRBV6-2/TRBV6-3
clone_size: .
cdr3_aa: CASSPENRAHGYTF
cdr3_nt: TGTGCCAGCAGTCCGGAGAACAGGGCACATGGCTACACCTTC

j_call: TRBJ2-1
d_call: TRBD2
v_call: TRBV5-4
clone_size: .
cdr3_aa: CASSRQAGGPYNEQFF
cdr3_nt: TGTGCCAGCAGCCGTCAAGCGGGAGGGCCGTACAATGAGCAGTTCTTC

j_call: TRBJ2-3
d_call: TRBD2
v_call: TRBV27
clone_size: .
cdr3_aa: CASGFLGGEDTQYF
cdr3_nt: TGTGCCAGTGGTTTCCTTGGGGGGGAAGATACGCAGTATTTT

j_call: TRBJ2-3
d_call: .
v_call: TRBV4-3
clone_size: .
cdr3_aa: CASSQDVSGPRDTQYF
cdr3_nt: TGCGCCAGCAGCCAAGATGTCAGCGGGCCGCGGGATACGCAGTATTTT

j_call: TRBJ2-5
d_call: TRBD1
v_call: TRBV18
clone_size: .
cdr3_aa: CASSPQTSTGGSETQYF
cdr3_nt: TGTGCCAGCTCACCCCAAACGAGTACAGGGGGCTCGGAGACCCAGTACTTC

j_call: TRBJ1-1
d_call: .
v_call: TRBV7-8
clone_size: .
cdr3_aa: CASSFAYGTEAFF
cdr3_nt: TGTGCCAGCAGCTTCGCGTATGGCACTGAAGCTTTCTTT

j_call: TRBJ1-2
d_call: TRBD1
v_call: TRBV27
clone_size: once
cdr3_aa: CASSESRGRDGYTF
cdr3_nt: TGTGCCAGCAGCGAATCCAGGGGGCGAGATGGCTACACCTTC

j_call: TRBJ1-2
d_call: TRBD1
v_call: TRBV25-1
clone_size: .
cdr3_aa: CASSPVGTGGHRGYGYTF
cdr3_nt: TGTGCCAGCAGTCCTGTAGGGACAGGGGGTCATCGGGGGTATGGCTACACCTTC

j_call: TRBJ1-2
d_call: .
v_call: TRBV24-1
clone_size: .
cdr3_aa: CATSDEVFNYGYTF
cdr3_nt: TGTGCCACCAGTGATGAGGTTTTTAACTATGGCTACACCTTC

j_call: TRBJ2-2
d_call: .
v_call: TRBV7-2
clone_size: once
cdr3_aa: CASSSRAVRLNTGELFF
cdr3_nt: TGTGCCAGCAGCTCGAGGGCAGTCCGCCTGAACACCGGGGAGCTGTTTTTT

j_call: TRBJ1-4
d_call: TRBD1
v_call: TRBV4-1
clone_size: .
cdr3_aa: CASSPYMTGTNEKLFF
cdr3_nt: TGCGCCAGCAGCCCCTATATGACAGGGACTAATGAAAAACTGTTTTTT

j_call: TRBJ2-1
d_call: .
v_call: TRBV6-5
clone_size: .
cdr3_aa: CASSYSYNSYNEQFF
cdr3_nt: TGTGCCAGCAGTTACTCCTATAACTCCTACAATGAGCAGTTCTTC

j_call: TRBJ1-5
d_call: TRBD1
v_call: TRBV7-9
clone_size: .
cdr3_aa: CASSLGQGAAYHQPQHF
cdr3_nt: TGTGCCAGCAGCTTAGGACAGGGGGCAGCCTACCATCAGCCCCAGCATTTT

j_call: TRBJ1-2
d_call: .
v_call: TRBV5-8
clone_size: once
cdr3_aa: CASSLWQINGYTF
cdr3_nt: TGTGCCAGCAGCTTGTGGCAGATAAATGGCTACACCTTC

j_call: TRBJ1-4
d_call: .
v_call: TRBV10-3
clone_size: .
cdr3_aa: CATSGATNEKLFF
cdr3_nt: TGTGCCACTTCAGGTGCAACTAATGAAAAACTGTTTTTT

j_call: TRBJ2-2
d_call: TRBD2
v_call: TRBV7-3
clone_size: .
cdr3_aa: CASSSAGGNTGELFF
cdr3_nt: TGTGCCAGCAGCTCCGCGGGAGGGAACACCGGGGAGCTGTTTTTT

j_call: TRBJ1-5
d_call: TRBD1
v_call: TRBV5-4
clone_size: .
cdr3_aa: CASSSDRGQPQHF
cdr3_nt: TGTGCCAGCAGCTCCGACAGGGGGCAGCCCCAGCATTTT

j_call: TRBJ2-7
d_call: TRBD1
v_call: TRBV3-1/TRBV3-2
clone_size: .
cdr3_aa: CASSLGQGYEQYF
cdr3_nt: TGTGCCAGCAGCCTTGGACAGGGCTACGAGCAGTACTTC

j_call: TRBJ1-1
d_call: TRBD1
v_call: TRBV13
clone_size: .
cdr3_aa: CASSSTGVNTEAFF
cdr3_nt: TGTGCCAGCAGCTCGACAGGGGTGAACACTGAAGCTTTCTTT

j_call: TRBJ1-1
d_call: .
v_call: TRBV2
clone_size: few
cdr3_aa: CASPNGRGAFF
cdr3_nt: TGTGCCAGCCCCAACGGGAGGGGAGCTTTCTTT